The clone carrying this T cell receptor beta chain was counted at least ten times. This record comes from a study of T cells after yellow fever vaccination. Across the whole study: Low-cell-number fractions were prepared with SMART-Seq v4 Ultra Low Input. Whole-study findings and limits: Any FACS-sorted repertoire could hold abundant clonotypes that contaminate it from the bulk population. Post-booster reappearance was seen for most primary-vaccination clones (roughly 97% CD4, about 90% CD8).

TCRdb reprocessed the 5' RACE reads with MiXCR, giving one entry per CDR3 protein. The sample lists more than 35,000 distinct CDR3 sequences, about 7% seen once, with over 12% in the top ten. The sequencing here drew on CD8+ T cells not binding an NS4B(214-222) dextramer, sorted from PBMCs, taken 45 days after the yellow fever booster vaccination. The TCR comes from a man aged 25-40 years who received the YFV17D yellow fever vaccine.

CDR3 coding DNA: TGTGCCAGCAGCCATAGGACAGAGAACACCGGGGAGCTGTTTTTT. Its protein product is CASSHRTENTGELFF. This chain connects TRBV4-2 to TRBJ2-2, with a possible D match to TRBD1 (6 bases). Germline V gene data show CDR1 as LGHNA and CDR2 as YNFKEQ. The CDR3 runs 15 residues. With 3 bases removed from V and 1 base from J, the gap between germline ends came to 9 bases.